This T cell receptor beta chain originates from a study of tumor T cells in aggressive B-cell lymphoma. The protocol was immunoSEQ multiplex PCR, while the TCRdb copy is restricted to in-frame clones and leaves out a portion. The table lists about 5,600 clones, 70% to 85% of them singletons. With V trimmed by 7 bases and J by 7 bases, 8 bases remained unmatched. The CDR3 extends over 12 amino acids. The germline CDR1 and CDR2 sequences are SQVTM and ANQGSEA. The genes are TRBV29-1 and TRBJ2-3; TRBD2 matches at 7 bases. The sequenced sample consisted of tumor tissue. The TCR originated in an adult with diffuse large B cell lymphoma. The CDR3, as DNA: TGCAGCGCGACTACTAGCGATAATACGCAGTATTTT. It yields the protein CSATTSDNTQYF.